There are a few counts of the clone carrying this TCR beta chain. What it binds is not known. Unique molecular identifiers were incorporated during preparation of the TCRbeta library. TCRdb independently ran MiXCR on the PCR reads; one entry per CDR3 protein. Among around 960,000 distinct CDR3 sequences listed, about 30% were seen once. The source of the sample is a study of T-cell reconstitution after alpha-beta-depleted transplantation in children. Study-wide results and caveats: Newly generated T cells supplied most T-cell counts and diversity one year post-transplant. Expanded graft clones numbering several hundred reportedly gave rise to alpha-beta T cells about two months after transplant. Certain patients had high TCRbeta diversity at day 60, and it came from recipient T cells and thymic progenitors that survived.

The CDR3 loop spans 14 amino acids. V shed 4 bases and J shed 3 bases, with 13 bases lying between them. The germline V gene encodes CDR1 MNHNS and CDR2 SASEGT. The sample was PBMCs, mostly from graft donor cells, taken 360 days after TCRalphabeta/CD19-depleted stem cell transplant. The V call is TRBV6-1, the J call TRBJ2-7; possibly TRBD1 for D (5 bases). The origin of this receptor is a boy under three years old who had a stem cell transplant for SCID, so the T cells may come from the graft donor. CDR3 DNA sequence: TGTGCCAGCAGTGTTTCACAGGCCCTCTACGAGCAGTACTTC. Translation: CASSVSQALYEQYF.